The 25 T cell receptor beta chains below all came from one sample that was sequenced in a study of T cell responses to AZD1222 COVID-19 vaccine. TCRdb's copy holds only in-frame clones and misses some; the assay was immunoSEQ multiplex PCR. Of fewer than 200,000 clones listed, roughly 94% are singletons. This sample comprised peripheral blood, obtained 28 days after the second AZD1222 dose. These receptors all stem from an adult who received the AZD1222 COVID-19 vaccine.

The genes are TRBV4-3 and TRBJ1-1; no definite D call. This CDR3 is built from 16 residues. Germline V gene lookup returns CDR1 LGHNA and CDR2 YSLEER. V shed 0 bases and J shed 0 bases, with 11 bases lying between them. The CDR3 DNA reads as TGCGCCAGCAGCCAAGATATTATAGGAATGAACACTGAAGCTTTCTTT. Encoded protein: CASSQDIIGMNTEAFF.

The V and J genes are TRBV19 and TRBJ2-1; D possibly matches TRBD1 or TRBD2 (5 bases each). V lost 3 bases and J 5 bases, leaving 11 bases between the germline ends. This CDR3 is 14 amino acids long. Germline V gene lookup returns CDR1 LNHDA and CDR2 SQIVND (reference sequence). The CDR3 protein is CASSISGRNNEQFF. CDR3 sequence (DNA): TGTGCCAGTAGTATCTCGGGACGGAACAATGAGCAGTTCTTC.

This clone was found a few times. This sequence joins TRBV6-5 and TRBJ1-1, with D maybe TRBD1 (6 bases). Germline V gene lookup returns CDR1 MNHEY and CDR2 SVGAGI. This CDR3 is built from 15 residues. V lost 5 bases to trimming and J lost 5 bases, with 18 bases between them. CDR3 region: CASSPRGGARTEAFF. The CDR3 nucleotides read TGTGCCAGCAGTCCCCGCGGGGGGGCTCGGACTGAAGCTTTCTTT.

This chain connects TRBV30 to TRBJ1-2; TRBD1 aligns across 9 bases. With 4 bases clipped from V and 6 bases from J, the junction kept 6 bases outside the gene matches. This CDR3 region has 13 residues. CDR1 GTSNPN and CDR2 SVGIG come from the germline V gene (reference sequence). The CDR3 is CAWTRDRADGYTF. The CDR3 nucleotides read TGTGCCTGGACCCGGGACAGGGCGGATGGCTACACCTTC.

The V gene is TRBV27, the J gene TRBJ1-1; D remains unclear. Between the trimmed V and J ends, which lost 3 bases and 2 bases, there was a span of 16 bases. Germline V gene lookup returns CDR1 MNHEY and CDR2 SMNVEV (reference sequence). The CDR3 is 16 residues long. DNA for the CDR3: TGTGCCAGCAGTTTGATCCCACAGCTACTCAACACTGAAGCTTTCTTT. Its translation is CASSLIPQLLNTEAFF.

The chain carries TRBV19 and TRBJ2-1; D call uncertain. CDR3 size: 12 residues. Trimming removed 7 bases from V and 8 bases from J, with 12 bases in between. Germline CDR1 LNHDA, CDR2 SQIVND (reference sequence). The CDR3 nucleotides read TGTGCCAGTAATAATCGGTGGGATGAGCAGTTCTTC. Translation: CASNNRWDEQFF.

V gene TRBV29-1 combines with J gene TRBJ2-1; D remains unclear. CDR1 SQVTM and CDR2 ANQGSEA come from the germline V gene. This CDR3 contains 14 residues. Trimming cost V 6 bases and J 0 bases, with 12 bases left between them. The CDR3 is CSVSRLISYNEQFF. CDR3 DNA: TGCAGCGTCTCTCGACTGATCTCCTACAATGAGCAGTTCTTC.

This chain links TRBV5-4 with TRBJ2-2; TRBD1 matches 7 bases. The junction had 7 bases not matched to a gene; V was cut back by 4 bases and J by 4 bases. This CDR3 is 15 amino acids long. Per the germline V gene, CDR1 is SGHNT and CDR2 is YYREEE (reference sequence). The CDR3 bases are TGTGCCAGCAGCACCCGACAGGGCGGCACCGGGGAGCTGTTTTTT. It translates to CASSTRQGGTGELFF.

This sequence joins TRBV27 and TRBJ2-7, with TRBD1 matching over 9 bases. Trimming cost V 6 bases and J 2 bases; bases outside gene matches: 8. Germline CDR1 is MNHEY and CDR2 is SMNVEV (reference sequence). There are 15 residues in the CDR3. CDR3 DNA: TGTGCCAGCAGATCCGGGACAGGGAGTCCCTACGAGCAGTACTTC. Residues: CASRSGTGSPYEQYF.

The V gene is TRBV5-1, the J gene TRBJ1-4; D possibly corresponds to TRBD1 (5 bases). CDR3 size: 14 residues. Germline V gives CDR1 SGHRS, CDR2 YFSETQ. Trimming took off 4 bases at V and 4 bases at J, with 11 bases between the two ends. In DNA, the CDR3 is TGCGCCAGCAGCGTAAAGAGGGGTAATGAAAAACTGTTTTTT. Its protein product is CASSVKRGNEKLFF.

The gene calls are TRBV6-5 and TRBJ2-1; no clear D. V shed 0 bases and J shed 6 bases, with 6 bases lying between them. Germline V gene sequence: CDR1 MNHEY, CDR2 SVGAGI. CDR3 length: 13 amino acids. CDR3 coding DNA: TGTGCCAGCAGTTACTCAGGATCCAATGAGCAGTTCTTC. Protein: CASSYSGSNEQFF.

The rearrangement joins TRBV21-1 to TRBJ1-1. TRBV21-1 is labeled a pseudogene. This CDR3 has 11 amino acids. CDR3 DNA sequence: TGTGCCAGCGTCCCTGACACTGAAGCTTTCTTT. This encodes CASVPDTEAFF.

This chain connects TRBV12-5 to TRBJ1-3; D is possibly TRBD1 (6 bases). The CDR3 loop spans 14 amino acids. Germline CDR1 reads LGHNT; CDR2 reads FRNRAP. V was trimmed by 11 bases and J by 0 bases, leaving 14 bases between them. The DNA for the CDR3 is TGTGCTGTCAGGGGAATTTTCTCTGGAAACACCATATATTTT. Amino acid sequence: CAVRGIFSGNTIYF.

The CDR3 sequence is CASSLGPGSYNEQFF. DNA for the CDR3: TGTGCCAGCAGCTTGGGGCCAGGGTCCTACAATGAGCAGTTCTTC. The chain joins TRBV5-4 to TRBJ2-1; possible D gene TRBD1, 5 bases. Deletions cut 0 bases from V and 1 base from J, with 8 bases between. Germline CDR1 is SGHNT and CDR2 is YYREEE (reference sequence). This CDR3 spans 15 amino acids.

As to this clone: Other DNA sequences in the same sample also yield this CDR3. V and J are TRBV9 and TRBJ1-5; tentatively, D is TRBD1 (5 bases). CDR1 is SGDLS, CDR2 YYNGEE, per germline. V was trimmed by 0 bases and J by 1 base, leaving 5 bases between them. This CDR3 has 14 residues. In DNA, the CDR3 is TGTGCCAGCAGCGTAGGGGACAGCAATCAGCCCCAGCATTTT. Protein: CASSVGDSNQPQHF.

This clone was observed once. This chain uses TRBV6-1 with TRBJ1-1, with D unclear. The length of the CDR3 is 15 residues. Looked up from germline, CDR1 is MNHNS and CDR2 is SASEGT. Trimming shortened V by 1 base and J by 0 bases, and 9 bases separated the two germline ends. In DNA form, the CDR3 reads TGTGCCAGCAGTGAAGAGTTTAGTTTGAACACTGAAGCTTTCTTT. Translated: CASSEEFSLNTEAFF.

The genes are TRBV5-4 and TRBJ1-2; 8 nucleotides line up with TRBD1. The CDR3 runs 15 residues. Germline trimming cut 0 bases from V and 3 bases from J; bases unmatched to any gene: 4. CDR1 and CDR2 from the germline V gene are SGHNT and YYREEE (reference sequence). CDR3 residues: CASSLGTGQDYGYTF. CDR3 nucleotide sequence: TGTGCCAGCAGCTTGGGAACGGGACAGGACTATGGCTACACCTTC.

The J gene is TRBJ1-5, the V gene TRBV19, with D possibly being TRBD1 (5 bases). This CDR3 spans 15 amino acids. Germline values: CDR1 LNHDA, CDR2 SQIVND (reference sequence). V was cut by 6 bases and J by 6 bases, with 18 bases left in between. This chain's CDR3 is CASSLQVPGGQPQHF. CDR3 nucleotides: TGTGCCAGTAGCCTACAGGTTCCTGGGGGTCAGCCCCAGCATTTT.

V is TRBV30 and J is TRBJ1-5; no definite D call. CDR1 and CDR2 (germline): GTSNPN, SVGIG (reference sequence). The V gene lost 2 bases and the J gene lost 4 bases, with 12 bases spanning the gap. The CDR3 totals 14 residues. CDR3: CAWSSGSQNQPQHF. In DNA, the CDR3 is TGTGCCTGGAGTTCAGGAAGCCAGAATCAGCCCCAGCATTTT.

The CDR3 DNA follows: TGTGCCAGTTGCGGGTTGGGGCCCTCTGGAAACACCATATATTTT. It yields the protein CASCGLGPSGNTIYF. The gene calls are TRBV19 and TRBJ1-3, with D possibly being TRBD1 (5 bases). This CDR3 spans 15 amino acids. The V and J ends lost 8 bases and 0 bases respectively, with 14 bases between them. CDR1 is LNHDA, CDR2 SQIVND, per germline (reference sequence).

This rearrangement joins TRBV5-1 to TRBJ1-2; possibly TRBD1 for D (5 bases). CDR3 length: 15 amino acids. The ends were cut back, 0 bases at V and 6 bases at J, with 15 bases in the middle. The germline V gene encodes CDR1 SGHRS and CDR2 YFSETQ. The CDR3 DNA is TGCGCCAGCAGCTTGGCGGCGGGGGTCGGGGATGGCTACACCTTC. Translation gives CASSLAAGVGDGYTF.

The chain uses TRBV18 and TRBJ2-5, with 9 bases matching TRBD1. The ends lost 3 bases at V and 5 bases at J; junction bases unmatched: 4. The CDR3 covers 14 residues. Germline CDR1 reads KGHSH; CDR2 reads LQKENI. CDR3 sequence (DNA): TGTGCCAGCTCACCCATGACAGGGGGGGAGACCCAGTACTTC. As protein: CASSPMTGGETQYF.

The chain joins TRBV12-3 or TRBV12-4 to TRBJ2-7, with unresolved D. V lost 3 bases and J 2 bases, leaving 8 bases between the germline ends. The CDR3 is 13 residues long. For the CDR3, the DNA is TGTGCCAGCAGTTTGGGCAGGACCTACGAGCAGTACTTC. It encodes CASSLGRTYEQYF.

This chain joins TRBV4-2 and TRBJ2-7, with 11 positions matching TRBD1. Germline values: CDR1 LGHNA, CDR2 YNFKEQ. This CDR3 contains 16 residues. Trimming took 3 bases from V and 4 from J; bases not matched to a gene: 8. The CDR3 DNA sequence: TGTGCCAGCAGCCAGTCCCCCGGGACAGGGGGGTACGAGCAGTACTTC. Protein: CASSQSPGTGGYEQYF.

The chain combines TRBV4-3 with TRBJ1-5; 8 bases line up with TRBD1. Trimming took 0 bases from V and 4 from J; bases not matched to a gene: 11. The CDR3 sequence is 18 residues long. Germline CDR1 reads LGHNA; CDR2 reads YSLEER. The CDR3 spells CASSQDRQTGVGNQPQHF. DNA for the CDR3: TGCGCCAGCAGCCAAGACCGGCAGACAGGGGTCGGGAATCAGCCCCAGCATTTT.